Each of the 22 T cell receptor beta chains below was sequenced from the same sample in a study of OX40 agonist ivuxolimab in advanced cancers. Using immunoSEQ multiplex PCR, the repertoire was profiled, and TCRdb retains in-frame clones only, with some absent. The sample gives under 100,000 clones, 90% to 95% of which show up once; roughly 2.6% is in the top ten. The specimen comprised CD4+ or CD8+ T cells sorted from blood, sampled in a trial of the OX40 agonist ivuxolimab. The receptor source for this set is an adult with an advanced solid tumor such as melanoma, head and neck, liver or kidney cancer.

V gene TRBV9 combines with J gene TRBJ1-3, with 9 bases aligning to TRBD1. This CDR3 has 16 amino acids. CDR1 SGDLS and CDR2 YYNGEE come from the germline V gene. V was clipped by 4 bases and J by 2 bases; unmatched bases: 7. Here the CDR3 reads CASSTRTGGAGNTIYF. DNA for the CDR3: TGTGCCAGCAGCACACGAACAGGGGGCGCTGGAAACACCATATATTTT.

V and J are TRBV7-2 and TRBJ2-2; 9 nucleotides align to TRBD2. Germline CDR1 and CDR2: SGHTA and FQGNSA. The CDR3 loop spans 16 amino acids. V trimming: 1 base; J trimming: 4 bases; junction bases outside the gene matches: 4. The CDR3 DNA reads TGTGCCAGCAGCTTAGACGGCGGGAGGGGCACCGGGGAGCTGTTTTTT. Its translation is CASSLDGGRGTGELFF.

CDR3 nucleotide sequence: TGCGCCAGCTCTTCCAGGGGGAACACTGAAGCTTTCTTT. Translated: CASSSRGNTEAFF. The V gene is TRBV5-1, the J gene TRBJ1-1; TRBD1 might be the D (6 bases). CDR1 and CDR2 from the germline V gene are SGHRS and YFSETQ. The CDR3 extends over 13 amino acids. V gave up 7 bases and J gave up 1 base, with 11 bases separating them. The full variable domain, with the rest looked up from reference TRBV5-1 and TRBJ1-1, is KAGVTQTPRYLIKTRGQQVTLSCSPISGHRSVSWYQQTPGQGLQFLFEYFSETQRNKGNFPGRFSGRQFSNSRSEMNVSTLELGDSALYLCASSSRGNTEAFFGQGTRLTVV.

CDR3 DNA: TGCGCCAGCAGCGTCCGACAGACGGTAAACACCGGGGAGCTGTTTTTT. Its protein product is CASSVRQTVNTGELFF. The V gene is TRBV5-1, the J gene TRBJ2-2; D possibly corresponds to TRBD1 (5 bases). Looked up from germline, CDR1 is SGHRS and CDR2 is YFSETQ. Between the trimmed V and J ends, which lost 4 bases and 2 bases, there was a span of 15 bases. The CDR3 spans 16 residues.

V gene TRBV28 combines with J gene TRBJ1-5, with no clear D. From germline, CDR1 is MDHEN and CDR2 SYDVKM. The CDR3 consists of 12 residues. V lost 7 bases, J lost 7 bases, and 11 bases lay in between. CDR3 sequence (DNA): TGTGCCAGCAACTTTATAAGCCAGCCCCAGCATTTT. Its translation is CASNFISQPQHF.

The rearrangement uses TRBV9 and TRBJ2-3; TRBD1 matches at 7 bases. Germline CDR1 is SGDLS and CDR2 is YYNGEE. The CDR3 is made up of 16 amino acids. The V gene end was trimmed by 0 bases and the J gene end by 2 bases; junction bases not matched to a gene: 6. The CDR3 coding sequence is TGTGCCAGCAGCGTAGGACCCGGACAGGCCACAGATACGCAGTATTTT. It codes for CASSVGPGQATDTQYF.

This rearrangement joins TRBV9 to TRBJ2-5, with 10 positions matching TRBD2. After removal of 4 bases from V and 2 bases from J, the junction contained 5 bases not matched to a gene. Germline CDR1 and CDR2: SGDLS and YYNGEE. The CDR3 sequence is 15 residues long. CDR3 in amino acids: CASSPLAGVQETQYF. CDR3 nucleotides: TGTGCCAGCAGCCCGCTAGCGGGGGTTCAAGAGACCCAGTACTTC.

The chain carries TRBV18 and TRBJ2-3; D uncertain. Per the germline V gene, CDR1 is KGHSH and CDR2 is LQKENI. Trimming took off 6 bases at V and 4 bases at J, with 11 bases between the two ends. The CDR3 extends over 13 amino acids. This CDR3 reads CASSPGPADTQYF. In DNA, the CDR3 is TGTGCCAGCTCCCCTGGGCCGGCAGATACGCAGTATTTT.

V gene TRBV28 combines with J gene TRBJ2-7; TRBD2 aligns across 7 bases. CDR3 length equals 16 residues. CDR1 and CDR2 (germline): MDHEN, SYDVKM. The V gene end was trimmed by 7 bases and the J gene end by 3 bases; junction bases not matched to a gene: 15. The CDR3 sequence: CASNPRGGGGNYEQYF. The DNA for the CDR3 is TGTGCCAGCAACCCTAGGGGCGGGGGAGGAAACTACGAGCAGTACTTC.

This clone appeared once. The genes are TRBV28 and TRBJ2-1; D may be TRBD1 or TRBD2 (5 bases each). This CDR3 region has 14 residues. Per the germline V gene, CDR1 is MDHEN and CDR2 is SYDVKM. Trimming stripped 4 bases from V and 7 bases from J, with 14 bases between. CDR3 sequence: CASSWPGAENEQFF. DNA of the CDR3: TGTGCCAGCAGTTGGCCCGGGGCAGAGAATGAGCAGTTCTTC.

The chain employs TRBV27 and TRBJ2-2; D remains ambiguous. CDR1 is MNHEY and CDR2 is SMNVEV in the germline V gene (reference sequence). The ends were cut back, 3 bases at V and 2 bases at J, with 4 bases in the middle. This CDR3 comprises 13 residues. CDR3 sequence (DNA): TGTGCCAGCAGTTTCCTTAACACCGGGGAGCTGTTTTTT. Translated: CASSFLNTGELFF.

The CDR3 loop reads CAIRGLAGADEQFF. CDR3 bases: TGTGCCATCAGGGGACTAGCGGGAGCAGATGAGCAGTTCTTC. The chain links TRBV10-3 to TRBJ2-1; 14 positions match TRBD2. V shed 6 bases and J 8 bases; nucleotides not matched to a gene: 3. The germline V gene encodes CDR1 ENHRY and CDR2 SYGVKD. The CDR3 is made up of 14 amino acids.

The rearrangement links TRBV4-1 to TRBJ1-3; perhaps TRBD1 as D (6 bases). Germline CDR1 is MGHRA and CDR2 is YSYEKL. The CDR3 runs 17 residues. V was clipped by 0 bases and J by 5 bases, with 17 bases between them. Here the CDR3 DNA reads TGCGCCAGCAGCCAAGATACCTCAGGGGCCAGTAGAAACACCATATATTTT. Amino acid sequence: CASSQDTSGASRNTIYF.

To note about this clone: The junction does not match germline at one end; this may be a read error. This chain joins TRBV28 and TRBJ2-1; 7 bases match TRBD1. Germline CDR1 MDHEN, CDR2 SYDVKM. The CDR3 totals 14 residues. DNA for the CDR3: TGTGCCATCCTCCCGGGGACAGTTGGATCCCGGCCTCTCTTC. Its protein is CAILPGTVGSRPLF.

The genes are TRBV6-5 and TRBJ2-7; TRBD1 agrees at 7 bases. The germline V gene has CDR1 MNHEY and CDR2 SVGAGI. CDR3 length: 9 residues. V was pared by 6 bases and J by 12 bases, with 2 bases of the junction left unmatched. The CDR3, as DNA: TGTGCCAGCAGGTCAGGGGGGTACTTC. This gives the protein CASRSGGYF.

This chain joins TRBV6-8 and TRBJ1-2, with 7 bases lining up with TRBD1. The CDR3 is 13 residues long. Germline-derived CDR1 and CDR2 are MNHGY and SAAAGT. J gave up 8 bases and V 6 bases, and 9 bases lay outside the gene matches. CDR3 DNA: TGTGCCAGCAGAAGGGGGCCTTCCTTGGGCTACACCTTC. Residues: CASRRGPSLGYTF.

The genes are TRBV7-9 and TRBJ2-1; D may correspond to TRBD1 or TRBD2 (6 bases each). Germline CDR1 reads SEHNR; CDR2 reads FQNEAQ (reference sequence). This CDR3 is 14 amino acids long. Trimming took off 5 bases at V and 5 bases at J, with 13 bases between the two ends. CDR3 sequence reads: CASSLGGMDNEQFF. For the CDR3, the DNA is TGTGCCAGCAGCCTAGGGGGGATGGACAATGAGCAGTTCTTC.

The chain is built from TRBV5-6 and TRBJ1-1, with D hard to call. Germline V lookup: CDR1 SGHDT, CDR2 YYEEEE. Trimming cost V 0 bases and J 2 bases, with 5 bases left between them. CDR3 size: 13 residues. CDR3 DNA sequence: TGTGCCAGCAGCTTGGGAGCAAACACTGAAGCTTTCTTT. It yields the protein CASSLGANTEAFF.

This sequence joins TRBV19 and TRBJ2-4; tentatively, D is TRBD2 (7 bases). V was cut by 0 bases and J by 12 bases, with 9 bases left in between. Germline CDR1 is LNHDA and CDR2 is SQIVND (reference sequence). This CDR3 has 12 amino acids. The CDR3 sequence: CASSIDRGAQYF. The CDR3 coding sequence is TGTGCCAGTAGTATAGATCGGGGGGCTCAGTACTTC.

This chain connects TRBV28 to TRBJ2-6; D is uncertain. CDR1 MDHEN and CDR2 SYDVKM come from the germline V gene. The V and J ends lost 2 bases and 14 bases respectively, with 7 bases between them. This CDR3 has 11 residues. This CDR3 reads CASSLMGILTF. For the CDR3, the DNA is TGTGCCAGCAGTTTAATGGGCATCCTGACTTTC.

This chain connects TRBV18 to TRBJ2-5, with 9 bases aligning to TRBD1. The J call may be mistaken, given a closer DNA end match to TRBJ2-7. The CDR3 spans 15 residues. Looked up from germline, CDR1 is KGHSH and CDR2 is LQKENI. This CDR3 is CASSPDGTGPYEQYF. The CDR3 DNA sequence: TGTGCCAGCTCACCCGACGGGACAGGGCCCTACGAGCAGTACTTC.

The V and J genes are TRBV7-2 and TRBJ2-1; 12 bases agree with TRBD2. The CDR3 is 15 amino acids. The junction had 6 bases not matched to a gene; V was cut back by 3 bases and J by 9 bases. CDR1 and CDR2 from the germline V gene are SGHTA and FQGNSA. The CDR3 loop reads CASSFVLAGGGEQFF. CDR3 bases: TGTGCCAGCAGCTTTGTCCTAGCGGGAGGGGGTGAGCAGTTCTTC.